Sequencing of this TCR beta chain was carried out in a study of CD8 T cells in ankylosing spondylitis. Whole-study findings and limits: Some motif variants were previously reported in reactive arthritis synovial fluid and blood. There was reportedly significant enrichment of clones that were disease-linked in matched ankylosing spondylitis synovial fluid.

This CDR3 contains 14 residues. V lost 6 bases and J lost 5, with 16 bases in between. Researchers built TCR beta libraries using quantitative 5'-RACE with molecular barcodes. Using its own MiXCR run on the 5' RACE reads, TCRdb lists one record per CDR3 protein. This sample has roughly 130,000 distinct CDR3 sequences, with around 15% found just once. There are many counts of this clonotype. Its antigen is still unknown. The sequenced material came from blood, either unsorted or a sorted T cell fraction (not recorded which). This TCR was recovered from a female donor with ankylosing spondylitis or in good health (not recorded which). This chain connects TRBV12-3 or TRBV12-4 to TRBJ2-5; weak D call: TRBD2 (5 bases). CDR3 DNA: TGTGCCAGCAGCCCGACCCAGCGGTCGGAGACCCAGTACTTC. It translates to CASSPTQRSETQYF.